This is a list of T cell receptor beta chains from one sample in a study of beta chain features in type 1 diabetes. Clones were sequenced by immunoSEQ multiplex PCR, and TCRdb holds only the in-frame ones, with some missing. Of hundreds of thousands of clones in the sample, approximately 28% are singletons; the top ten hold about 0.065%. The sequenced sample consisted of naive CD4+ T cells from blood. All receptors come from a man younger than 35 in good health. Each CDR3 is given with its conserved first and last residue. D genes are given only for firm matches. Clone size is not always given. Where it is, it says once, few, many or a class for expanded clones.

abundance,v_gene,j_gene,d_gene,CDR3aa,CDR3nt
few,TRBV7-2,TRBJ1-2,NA,CASSLELSLGNGYTF,TGTGCCAGCAGCTTAGAGCTGAGCCTGGGGAATGGCTACACCTTC
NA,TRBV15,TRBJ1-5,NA,CATQADHNQPQHF,TGTGCCACCCAGGCGGACCATAATCAGCCCCAGCATTTT
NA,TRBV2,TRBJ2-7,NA,CASGRFTSSYEQYF,TGTGCCAGCGGGAGGTTCACCAGCTCCTACGAGCAGTACTTC
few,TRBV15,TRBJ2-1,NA,CATSRVTPKPAGQFF,TGTGCCACCAGCAGAGTTACACCCAAGCCCGCCGGGCAGTTCTTC
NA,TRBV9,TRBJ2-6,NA,CASSLTSSGANVLTF,TGTGCCAGCAGCTTGACTAGCTCTGGGGCCAACGTCCTGACTTTC
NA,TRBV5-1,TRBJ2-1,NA,CASSPLTRDVNEQFF,TGCGCCAGCAGCCCACTCACGCGGGACGTCAATGAGCAGTTCTTC
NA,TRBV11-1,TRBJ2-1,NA,CASSLEVNSLSYNEQFF,TGTGCCAGCAGCTTAGAAGTGAACTCCCTGTCCTACAATGAGCAGTTCTTC
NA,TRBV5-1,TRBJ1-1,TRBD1,CASSLLTGVNTEAFF,TGCGCCAGCAGCCTACTGACAGGGGTGAACACTGAAGCTTTCTTT
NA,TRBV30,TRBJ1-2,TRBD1,CAWDGQGARHYGYTF,TGTGCCTGGGACGGACAGGGGGCCCGTCACTATGGCTACACCTTC
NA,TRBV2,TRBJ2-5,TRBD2,CASSRGLGETQYF,TGTGCCAGCAGCCGAGGACTAGGAGAGACCCAGTACTTC
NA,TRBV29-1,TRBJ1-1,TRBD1,CSVEKQGQGNTEAFF,TGCAGCGTTGAAAAACAGGGACAGGGGAACACTGAAGCTTTCTTT
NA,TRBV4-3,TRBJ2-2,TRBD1,CASSQLRQGYANTGELFF,TGCGCCAGCAGCCAACTTCGACAGGGGTACGCGAACACCGGGGAGCTGTTTTTT
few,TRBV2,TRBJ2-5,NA,CASSARFQETQYF,TGTGCCAGCAGTGCCAGATTCCAAGAGACCCAGTACTTC
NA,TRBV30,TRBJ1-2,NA,CAWSVRVYGYTF,TGTGCCTGGAGTGTACGTGTGTATGGCTACACCTTC
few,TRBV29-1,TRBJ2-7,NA,CSAAGGGSYEQYF,TGCAGCGCAGCAGGGGGGGGCTCCTACGAGCAGTACTTC
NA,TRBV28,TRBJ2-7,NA,CASSLVYEQYF,TGTGCCAGCAGTTTAGTGTACGAGCAGTACTTC
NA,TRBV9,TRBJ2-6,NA,CASRRGPPAGANVLTF,TGTGCCAGCCGGCGGGGACCGCCCGCTGGGGCCAACGTCCTGACTTTC
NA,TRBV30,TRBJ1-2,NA,CAWSVGGFNYGYTF,TGTGCCTGGAGCGTCGGGGGTTTTAACTATGGCTACACCTTC
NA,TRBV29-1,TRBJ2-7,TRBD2,CSVAPGTSGAYEQYF,TGCAGCGTTGCCCCCGGGACTAGCGGAGCCTACGAGCAGTACTTC
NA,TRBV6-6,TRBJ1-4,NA,CASRAGATNEKLFF,TGTGCCAGCAGGGCTGGAGCAACTAATGAAAAACTGTTTTTT
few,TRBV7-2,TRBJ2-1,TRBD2,CASKKAGEYNEQFF,TGTGCCAGCAAAAAAGCGGGAGAGTACAATGAGCAGTTCTTC
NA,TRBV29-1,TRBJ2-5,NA,CSANRPSGTQYF,TGCAGCGCTAACAGGCCCTCGGGGACCCAGTACTTC
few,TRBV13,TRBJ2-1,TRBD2,CASSLVRGSFTSYNEQFF,TGTGCCAGCAGCTTAGTTCGCGGGAGTTTTACCTCCTACAATGAGCAGTTCTTC
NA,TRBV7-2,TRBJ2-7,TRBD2,CASSLSGSSYEQYF,TGTGCCAGCAGCTTAAGCGGGAGTTCCTACGAGCAGTACTTC
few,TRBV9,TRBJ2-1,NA,CASSTAVRPGDEQFF,TGTGCCAGCAGCACCGCGGTAAGGCCTGGTGATGAGCAGTTCTTC
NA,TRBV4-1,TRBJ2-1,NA,CASSQDRDYGGRTPQQFF,TGCGCCAGCAGCCAAGATCGGGATTACGGGGGACGGACTCCACAGCAGTTCTTC
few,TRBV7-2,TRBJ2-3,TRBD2,CASKRTSGPTDTQYF,TGTGCCAGCAAGCGGACTAGCGGACCCACAGATACGCAGTATTTT
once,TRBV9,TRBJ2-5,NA,CASSPGIPGTQYF,TGTGCCAGCAGCCCCGGGATACCAGGGACCCAGTACTTC
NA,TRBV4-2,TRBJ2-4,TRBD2,CASSQAGLAVPSGVNIQYF,TGTGCCAGCAGCCAAGCTGGACTAGCGGTTCCTTCCGGGGTGAACATTCAGTACTTC
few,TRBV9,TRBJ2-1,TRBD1,CASSVYSQGVRNEQFF,TGTGCCAGCAGCGTATATTCACAGGGGGTACGTAATGAGCAGTTCTTC
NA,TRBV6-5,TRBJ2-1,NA,CASSYEPASNEQFF,TGTGCCAGCAGTTACGAGCCAGCGTCTAATGAGCAGTTCTTC
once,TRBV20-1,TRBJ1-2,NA,CSAKVGYGYTF,TGCAGTGCTAAAGTGGGATATGGCTACACCTTC
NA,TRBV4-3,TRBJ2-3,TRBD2,CASSQVSGRGDTQYF,TGCGCCAGCAGCCAAGTCAGCGGGAGGGGGGATACGCAGTATTTT
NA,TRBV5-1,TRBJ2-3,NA,CASSLEDTDTQYF,TGCGCCAGCAGCTTGGAGGACACAGATACGCAGTATTTT
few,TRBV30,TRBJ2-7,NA,CAWSVPPGAYEQYF,TGTGCCTGGAGTGTACCGCCGGGAGCCTACGAGCAGTACTTC
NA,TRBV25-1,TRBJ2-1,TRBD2,CASSTSGSSYNEQFF,TGTGCCAGCAGTACTAGCGGGAGTTCCTACAATGAGCAGTTCTTC
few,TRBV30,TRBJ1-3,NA,CAWSGKGLGGNTIYF,TGTGCCTGGAGTGGTAAGGGACTTGGCGGAAACACCATATATTTT
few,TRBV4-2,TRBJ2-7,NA,CASSQEPATYEQYF,TGTGCCAGCAGCCAAGAACCGGCCACCTACGAGCAGTACTTC
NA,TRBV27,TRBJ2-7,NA,CASSLNRVGEQYF,TGTGCCAGCAGTTTAAACAGGGTGGGGGAGCAGTACTTC
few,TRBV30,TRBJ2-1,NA,CAWSTGINEQFF,TGTGCCTGGAGTACCGGGATCAATGAGCAGTTCTTC
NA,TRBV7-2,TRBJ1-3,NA,CASSGDPHSGNTIYF,TGTGCCAGCAGCGGAGACCCACACTCTGGAAACACCATATATTTT